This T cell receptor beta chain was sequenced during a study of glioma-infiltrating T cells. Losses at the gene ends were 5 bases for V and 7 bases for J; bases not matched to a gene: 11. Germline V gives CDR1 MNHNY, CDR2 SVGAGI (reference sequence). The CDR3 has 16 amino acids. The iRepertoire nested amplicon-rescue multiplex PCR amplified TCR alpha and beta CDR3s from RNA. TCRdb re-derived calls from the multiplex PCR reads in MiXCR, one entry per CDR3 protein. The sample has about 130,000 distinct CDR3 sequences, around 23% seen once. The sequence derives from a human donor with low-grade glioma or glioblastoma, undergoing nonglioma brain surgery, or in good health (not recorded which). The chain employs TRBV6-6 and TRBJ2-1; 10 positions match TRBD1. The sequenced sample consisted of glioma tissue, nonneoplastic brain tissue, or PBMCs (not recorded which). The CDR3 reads CASSDAGTGVRNEQFF. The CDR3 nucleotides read TGTGCCAGCAGTGATGCCGGGACAGGGGTTAGGAATGAGCAGTTCTTC.